This T cell receptor beta chain is from a study of somatic mutations in cytotoxic T cells in rheumatoid arthritis. Looking at the study overall: Blood from the patient (approximately 29 ml EDTA) was drawn right after diagnosis, pretreatment. General study results and limits: Which antigens the expanded CD8+ clones targeted was unknown. Age-dependent increases in CD8+ clonality occurred in rheumatoid arthritis patients but not in healthy controls.

The data were produced by immunoSEQ multiplex PCR, yet TCRdb's version contains in-frame clones alone and is incomplete. The repertoire consists of roughly 32,000 clones, with around 83% occurring once and the leading ten covering about 8.6%. A note on this clone: Antigen: not known.

The CDR3 is 15 amino acids. Germline CDR1 and CDR2: SGDLS and YYNGEE. V dropped 3 bases and J dropped 5 bases, with 18 bases sitting between them. The source material was CD8+ T cells sorted from blood. The rearrangement links TRBV9 to TRBJ2-7; D may match TRBD1 or TRBD2 (6 bases each). This sequence originates from an adult with rheumatoid arthritis. The CDR3 nucleotides are TGTGCCAGCAGCGCAGGAGGGGGGAGGTTCAACGAGCAGTACTTC. It yields the protein CASSAGGGRFNEQYF.